The present entry profiles one TCR beta chain with its context. As yet, its antigen is unknown. The data originate from a study of shared clonotypes between healthy human individuals. Overall study context: CD4 naive cells filled three plates per donor, CD4 memory three, CD8 naive two and CD8 memory one.

The donors were adults (healthy and HIV-negative) with no recent acute infections or vaccinations. Points from the study as a whole: Clonotype sharing among donors was expected to depend on sequencing depth.

The V end was cut by 0 bases, the J end by 3 bases, with 5 bases between. The CDR3 is made up of 13 amino acids. Germline values: CDR1 LNHNV, CDR2 YYDKDF (reference sequence). The method was immunoSEQ multiplex PCR; TCRdb's version includes in-frame clones alone and lacks a portion of them. The sample shows hundreds of thousands of clones, less than 96% of them seen only once. This chain connects TRBV15 to TRBJ2-5; D uncertain. The clonotype was recovered from a woman aged 30 to 39 in good health. Material for sequencing was naive CD4+ T cells sorted from blood. Subset described: CD45RA+ positively selected. CDR3 loop: CATSRDEKETQYF. The CDR3 DNA sequence: TGTGCCACCAGCAGAGACGAAAAAGAGACCCAGTACTTC.